This paragraph covers one TCR beta chain sequence. Primers: 60 Vbeta forward and 13 Jbeta reverse. Sequencing used immunoSEQ multiplex PCR; TCRdb keeps in-frame clones, though not all of them. The sample lists about 200,000 clones, about 80% occurring once. The source of the sample is a study of cytomegalovirus exposure and HLA in healthy donors. The clonotype was recovered from a woman aged 25 to 39 in good health and CMV-seronegative. The specimen was PBMCs.

CDR3 sequence reads: CASSLSRDTEQYF. The DNA for the CDR3 is TGTGCCAGCAGTTTATCGCGCGATACGGAGCAGTACTTC. This chain links TRBV27 with TRBJ2-5; D is unclear. Trimming removed 0 bases at V and 11 bases at J, with 13 bases between. Looked up from germline, CDR1 is MNHEY and CDR2 is SMNVEV (reference sequence). The CDR3 spans 13 residues.